A single sample gave rise to the 32 T cell receptor beta chains below, sequenced in a study of blood T cell repertoires in COVID-19. This table comes from immunoSEQ multiplex PCR, and its TCRdb copy is limited to in-frame clones, with some not included. The top ten clones hold roughly 1.9% of a sample with roughly 150,000 clones, around nine tenths of them seen once. Sequencing used peripheral blood. The receptor set was obtained from a man in his forties or fifties who had recovered from COVID-19.

The CDR3 coding sequence is TGTGCCAGCAGTCCCGTAAGGGGAGATACGCAGTATTTT. This sequence encodes CASSPVRGDTQYF. This chain uses TRBV12-3 or TRBV12-4 with TRBJ2-3; D possibly corresponds to TRBD1 (5 bases). V was clipped by 5 bases and J by 5 bases, with 11 bases between them. This CDR3 spans 13 amino acids.

The J gene is TRBJ1-2, the V gene TRBV28, with 11 bases lining up with TRBD1. Germline V gene lookup returns CDR1 MDHEN and CDR2 SYDVKM. V shed 4 bases, J shed 2 bases, and the junction held 3 bases outside the gene matches. This CDR3 region has 15 residues. CDR3 nucleotide sequence: TGTGCCAGCAGTTCCGGGACAGGGGGGAACTATGGCTACACCTTC. It encodes CASSSGTGGNYGYTF.

This clone was seen a handful of times. This chain links TRBV7-8 with TRBJ1-2, with 7 bases identical to TRBD1. The CDR3 is 14 residues long. Germline-derived CDR1 and CDR2 are SGHVS and FQNEAQ. Losses at the gene ends were 0 bases for V and 5 bases for J; bases not matched to a gene: 3. This CDR3 reads CASSLAGTAYGYTF. CDR3 in DNA: TGTGCCAGCAGCTTAGCCGGGACAGCTTATGGCTACACCTTC.

This chain connects TRBV19 to TRBJ1-4, with 10 bases fitting TRBD1. Unmatched junction bases numbered 5, after V lost 4 bases and J lost 0 bases. This CDR3 contains 17 residues. Germline CDR1 and CDR2: LNHDA and SQIVND (reference sequence). CDR3 in DNA: TGTGCCAGTAGTACACCGGGACAGGGGACAACTAATGAAAAACTGTTTTTT. Its protein product is CASSTPGQGTTNEKLFF.

The J gene is TRBJ2-7, the V gene TRBV5-1, with D tentatively TRBD2 (6 bases). With 2 bases removed from V and 1 base from J, the gap between germline ends came to 13 bases. Germline V gene lookup returns CDR1 SGHRS and CDR2 YFSETQ. The CDR3 totals 15 residues. The CDR3 bases are TGCGCCAGCAGCTTCCGCGTAGGAGGGTCCTACGAGCAGTACTTC. Translating gives CASSFRVGGSYEQYF.

V gene TRBV28 combines with J gene TRBJ1-6; 7 bases are shared with TRBD1. The CDR3 runs to 14 residues. Germline V gene data show CDR1 as MDHEN and CDR2 as SYDVKM. Trimming cost V 6 bases and J 4 bases; bases outside gene matches: 3. CDR3 nucleotide sequence: TGTGCCAGCAGGAGACAGGGTTATAATTCACCCCTCCACTTT. Protein: CASRRQGYNSPLHF.

The chain joins TRBV25-1 to TRBJ1-6, with unresolved D. This CDR3 is 15 amino acids long. Germline V gene lookup returns CDR1 MGHDK and CDR2 SYGVNS. V was cut by 0 bases and J by 8 bases, with 11 bases left in between. In DNA, the CDR3 is TGTGCCAGCAGTGAATATAGTCCCTCCCATTCACCCCTCCACTTT. Its protein is CASSEYSPSHSPLHF.

The rearrangement uses TRBV27 and TRBJ2-3; TRBD2 agrees at 9 bases. CDR3 length: 16 residues. V trimming: 4 bases; J trimming: 4 bases; junction bases outside the gene matches: 9. Germline CDR1 MNHEY, CDR2 SMNVEV (reference sequence). CDR3 coding DNA: TGTGCCAGCAGTTGGGGAGCGGGGGGCCAATCAGATACGCAGTATTTT. Amino acids: CASSWGAGGQSDTQYF.

The CDR3 is CASSYSTSGNNEQFF. Here the CDR3 DNA reads TGTGCCAGCAGTTACTCGACTAGCGGGAACAATGAGCAGTTCTTC. V is TRBV6-5 and J is TRBJ2-1; TRBD2 matches at 11 bases. V shed 0 bases, J shed 5 bases, and the junction held 0 bases outside the gene matches. Per germline, CDR1 MNHEY and CDR2 SVGAGI. This CDR3 region has 15 residues.

The chain carries TRBV4-3 and TRBJ2-3; the match to TRBD2 covers 10 bases. The ends lost 0 bases at V and 2 bases at J; junction bases unmatched: 8. The CDR3 length is 18 residues. Germline values: CDR1 LGHNA, CDR2 YSLEER. The CDR3 region has the DNA TGCGCCAGCAGCCAAGATCTGACTAGCGGGCGGTACACAGATACGCAGTATTTT. Residues: CASSQDLTSGRYTDTQYF.

On this clone: Other DNA sequences in this sample translate to the same CDR3. This chain links TRBV6-5 with TRBJ1-1; TRBD1 matches 10 bases. The V segment lost 2 bases and the J segment 6 bases; nucleotides outside the gene matches: 3. This CDR3 is 14 amino acids long. Germline CDR1 MNHEY, CDR2 SVGAGI. CDR3 DNA: TGTGCCAGCAGTTACACCGGACAGGGGGCTGAAGCTTTCTTT. Residues: CASSYTGQGAEAFF.

This sequence joins TRBV5-1 and TRBJ2-7, with 11 nucleotides matching TRBD2. This CDR3 is 18 amino acids long. Germline V gene data show CDR1 as SGHRS and CDR2 as YFSETQ. V trimming: 0 bases; J trimming: 9 bases; junction bases outside the gene matches: 17. CDR3 DNA: TGCGCCAGCAGCTTGGTGGTGGGGACTAGCGGAGTGGTAGCTGTGCAGTACTTC. Protein: CASSLVVGTSGVVAVQYF.

The rearrangement links TRBV6-6 to TRBJ2-1; 11 bases agree with TRBD1. Germline-derived CDR1 and CDR2 are MNHNY and SVGAGI (reference sequence). Trimming at V came to 6 bases and at J to 2 bases, leaving 18 bases not matched to a gene. The CDR3 covers 20 residues. The CDR3 nucleotides are TGTGCCAGCAGCCCGAGTTTGAGGACAGGGGGCTTGTTGACCTACAATGAGCAGTTCTTC. It specifies CASSPSLRTGGLLTYNEQFF.

The sample holds one count of this clone. The chain combines TRBV6-4 with TRBJ1-1; D is uncertain. The CDR3 is made up of 15 amino acids. Per germline, CDR1 MRHNA and CDR2 SNTAGT. The V gene lost 0 bases and the J gene lost 4 bases, with 12 bases spanning the gap. CDR3 nucleotide sequence: TGTGCCAGCAGTGACTCTTACAGCCCGGCCACTGAAGCTTTCTTT. Residues: CASSDSYSPATEAFF.

The rearrangement uses TRBV11-2 and TRBJ2-5, with TRBD1 identical over 7 bases. The J segment lost 2 bases and the V segment lost 6 bases, leaving 9 bases of the junction unmatched. CDR3 length: 15 amino acids. From germline, CDR1 is SGHAT and CDR2 FQNNGV. The CDR3 DNA reads TGTGCCAGCAGGCAACAGGGGTATGATCAAGAGACCCAGTACTTC. Amino acid sequence: CASRQQGYDQETQYF.

The rearrangement uses TRBV28 and TRBJ1-5; D ambiguous. This CDR3 region has 13 residues. Germline CDR1 reads MDHEN; CDR2 reads SYDVKM. V lost 4 bases to trimming and J lost 5 bases, with 9 bases between them. The CDR3 bases are TGTGCCAGCAGTTATTCGGTGTATCAGCCCCAGCATTTT. Translation gives CASSYSVYQPQHF.

The genes are TRBV28 and TRBJ2-5; 7 bases are a match to TRBD2. The CDR3 extends over 15 amino acids. Germline assignment: CDR1 MDHEN and CDR2 SYDVKM. The V segment lost 9 bases and the J segment 2 bases; nucleotides outside the gene matches: 12. CDR3 in DNA: TGTGCCAGTTCTGCCACCCACGGGGGGCAAGAGACCCAGTACTTC. This sequence encodes CASSATHGGQETQYF. Variable domain in full (rest from reference TRBV28 and TRBJ2-5): DVKVTQSSRYLVKRTGEKVFLECVQDMDHENMFWYRQDPGLGLRLIYFSYDVKMKEKGDIPEGYSVSREKKERFSLILESASTNQTSMYLCASSATHGGQETQYFGPGTRLLVL.

As concerns this clone: In the same sample, other DNA sequences code for this CDR3. The chain has TRBV5-1 and TRBJ1-2; no firm D call. Germline V lookup: CDR1 SGHRS, CDR2 YFSETQ. V dropped 4 bases and J dropped 7 bases, with 14 bases sitting between them. There are 13 residues in the CDR3. DNA of the CDR3: TGCGCCAGCAGCCTTGGACCCGGAGGTGGCTACACCTTC. This codes for CASSLGPGGGYTF.

The V call is TRBV6-2 or TRBV6-3, the J call TRBJ1-2, with no clear D. V was pared by 5 bases and J by 8 bases, with 15 bases between. In germline, CDR1 is MNHEY, CDR2 SVGEGT. The CDR3 sequence is 13 residues long. The CDR3 region is CASSHGRPGGYTF. Written as DNA, the CDR3 is TGTGCCAGCAGTCATGGACGGCCGGGGGGCTACACCTTC.

V and J are TRBV7-2 and TRBJ2-7; TRBD1 might be the D (6 bases). Trimming removed 1 base from V and 3 bases from J, with 7 bases in between. The CDR3 covers 13 residues. Germline CDR1 is SGHTA and CDR2 is FQGNSA. CDR3: CASSLGTVYEQYF. The CDR3 DNA is TGTGCCAGCAGCTTAGGGACAGTCTACGAGCAGTACTTC. The full variable domain, completed using reference TRBV7-2 and TRBJ2-7, is GAGVSQSPSNKVTEKGKDVELRCDPISGHTALYWYRQSLGQGLEFLIYFQGNSAPDKSGLPSDRFSAERTGGSVSTLTIQRTQQEDSAVYLCASSLGTVYEQYFGPGTRLTVT.

The chain uses TRBV6-1 and TRBJ1-2; no firm D call. The CDR3 sequence is 11 residues long. V shed 1 base and J shed 7 bases, with 4 bases lying between them. Germline-derived CDR1 and CDR2 are MNHNS and SASEGT. The CDR3 nucleotides are TGTGCCAGCAGTGAAGTGAGTGGCTACACCTTC. Its protein product is CASSEVSGYTF.

This rearrangement joins TRBV6-5 to TRBJ2-7, with 9 positions matching TRBD2. There are 15 residues in the CDR3. CDR1 and CDR2 from the germline V gene are MNHEY and SVGAGI. Trimming removed 6 bases from V and 0 bases from J; junction bases left unmatched: 6. CDR3 amino acids: CASSSSGVSSYEQYF. CDR3 coding DNA: TGTGCCAGCAGCTCTAGCGGGGTAAGCTCCTACGAGCAGTACTTC.

This chain connects TRBV7-2 to TRBJ2-7; 9 nucleotides align to TRBD1. V lost 5 bases and J lost 4; bases outside the gene matches: 9. The length of the CDR3 is 15 residues. Germline V gives CDR1 SGHTA, CDR2 FQGNSA. The CDR3 loop reads CASSKPGQGSYEQYF. The CDR3 nucleotides read TGTGCCAGCAGCAAACCGGGACAGGGAAGTTACGAGCAGTACTTC.

V and J are TRBV12-3 or TRBV12-4 and TRBJ2-2; D is unclear. This CDR3 contains 13 residues. Trimming took 3 bases from V and 4 from J, leaving 6 bases between them. CDR3 nucleotides: TGTGCCAGCAGTTTGACGGGCACCGGGGAGCTGTTTTTT. It codes for CASSLTGTGELFF.

This clone was seen just once. J is TRBJ2-3 and V is TRBV5-1; TRBD1 agrees at 8 bases. From germline, CDR1 is SGHRS and CDR2 YFSETQ. This CDR3 spans 15 amino acids. V lost 4 bases and J lost 0; bases outside the gene matches: 4. The CDR3, as DNA: TGCGCCAGCAGCATAGACAGGGGTAGCACAGATACGCAGTATTTT. Its protein product is CASSIDRGSTDTQYF. The whole variable domain, remainder taken from reference TRBV5-1 and TRBJ2-3, is KAGVTQTPRYLIKTRGQQVTLSCSPISGHRSVSWYQQTPGQGLQFLFEYFSETQRNKGNFPGRFSGRQFSNSRSEMNVSTLELGDSALYLCASSIDRGSTDTQYFGPGTRLTVL.

This chain uses TRBV6-6 with TRBJ1-2; possible D gene TRBD1, 6 bases. Germline lookup yields CDR1 MNHNY and CDR2 SVGAGI (reference sequence). The V and J ends lost 7 bases and 8 bases respectively, with 14 bases between them. The CDR3 length is 12 residues. The CDR3 DNA reads TGTGCCAGCACCACGGATCAGGGGGGCTACACCTTC. Its protein product is CASTTDQGGYTF.

The chain couples TRBV6-5 to TRBJ1-2, with TRBD1 identical over 9 bases. CDR1 and CDR2 (germline): MNHEY, SVGAGI. The V segment lost 7 bases and the J segment 6 bases; nucleotides outside the gene matches: 12. The CDR3 totals 15 residues. CDR3 in amino acids: CASKGQGTSRNGYTF. Here the CDR3 DNA reads TGTGCCAGCAAGGGACAGGGTACTTCTCGGAATGGCTACACCTTC.

This rearrangement joins TRBV2 to TRBJ2-1; 14 bases are a match to TRBD2. Germline assignment: CDR1 SNHLY and CDR2 FYNNEI. The CDR3 is made up of 16 amino acids. V gave up 6 bases and J gave up 6 bases; unmatched junction bases: 7. CDR3 sequence: CASSRLAGGPFNEQFF. The CDR3 DNA sequence: TGTGCCAGCAGCCGACTAGCGGGAGGGCCCTTCAATGAGCAGTTCTTC. The full variable domain, completed using reference TRBV2 and TRBJ2-1, is EPEVTQTPSHQVTQMGQEVILRCVPISNHLYFYWYRQILGQKVEFLVSFYNNEISEKSEIFDDQFSVERPDGSNFTLKIRSTKLEDSAMYFCASSRLAGGPFNEQFFGPGTRLTVL.

This clone was recorded a few times. This chain links TRBV30 with TRBJ1-5, with D perhaps matching TRBD1 (6 bases). The germline V gene has CDR1 GTSNPN and CDR2 SVGIG (reference sequence). The CDR3 consists of 15 residues. V was clipped by 5 bases and J by 4 bases, with 18 bases between them. Here the CDR3 DNA reads TGTGCCTGGTCTTGGGGCAGGGGATTGAATCAGCCCCAGCATTTT. Translating it yields CAWSWGRGLNQPQHF.

V and J are TRBV19 and TRBJ1-2, with 11 bases matching TRBD1. Trimming removed 9 bases from V and 2 bases from J; junction bases left unmatched: 8. Germline V gene lookup returns CDR1 LNHDA and CDR2 SQIVND (reference sequence). The CDR3 consists of 15 residues. This CDR3 reads CASLFGTGGNYGYTF. CDR3 sequence (DNA): TGTGCCAGCCTATTCGGGACAGGGGGAAACTATGGCTACACCTTC.

The rearrangement links TRBV7-2 to TRBJ2-3, with a possible D match to TRBD2 (7 bases). There are 16 residues in the CDR3. Germline-derived CDR1 and CDR2 are SGHTA and FQGNSA. V lost 5 bases and J lost 3, with 18 bases in between. The CDR3 DNA sequence: TGTGCCAGCAGCCGGATGGGGGGGGCGAGGACAGATACGCAGTATTTT. This codes for CASSRMGGARTDTQYF.

The chain combines TRBV5-1 with TRBJ2-3, with 9 bases fitting TRBD2. The germline gives CDR1 SGHRS, CDR2 YFSETQ. After removal of 5 bases from V and 0 bases from J, the junction contained 4 bases not matched to a gene. This CDR3 comprises 15 residues. For the CDR3, the DNA is TGCGCCAGCAGAAGCGGGAGGCCTAGCACAGATACGCAGTATTTT. Amino acids: CASRSGRPSTDTQYF.